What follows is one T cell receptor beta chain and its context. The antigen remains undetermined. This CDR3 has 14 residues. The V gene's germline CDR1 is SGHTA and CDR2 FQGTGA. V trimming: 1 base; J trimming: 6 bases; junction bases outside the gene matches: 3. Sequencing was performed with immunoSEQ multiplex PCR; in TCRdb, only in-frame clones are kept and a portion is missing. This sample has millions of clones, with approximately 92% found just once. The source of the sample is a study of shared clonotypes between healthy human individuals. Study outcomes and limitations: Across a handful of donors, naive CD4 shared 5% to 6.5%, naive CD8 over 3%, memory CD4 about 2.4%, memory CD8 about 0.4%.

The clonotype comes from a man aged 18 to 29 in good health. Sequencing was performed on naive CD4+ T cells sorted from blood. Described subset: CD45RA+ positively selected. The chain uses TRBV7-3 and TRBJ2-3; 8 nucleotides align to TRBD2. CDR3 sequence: CASSLIRGGDTQYF. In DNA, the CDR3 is TGTGCCAGCAGCTTAATACGGGGGGGCGATACGCAGTATTTT.